A single sample gave rise to the 10 T cell receptor beta chains below, sequenced in a study of T cell changes during pregnancy in multiple sclerosis. TCRdb's copy holds only in-frame clones and misses some; the assay was immunoSEQ multiplex PCR. The sample has some 71,000 clones, about 90% seen once. The sample consisted of peripheral blood, taken after pregnancy. The receptor set was obtained from a female donor with multiple sclerosis, enrolled in a pregnancy study.

The V gene is TRBV6-1, the J gene TRBJ1-2; TRBD1 matches 7 bases. Germline V gene sequence: CDR1 MNHNS, CDR2 SASEGT. The junction had 8 bases not matched to a gene; V was cut back by 5 bases and J by 8 bases. This CDR3 has 13 amino acids. CDR3: CASSRTGVGGYTF. CDR3 nucleotides: TGTGCCAGCAGTCGCACAGGGGTAGGAGGCTACACCTTC.

This clone was observed a single time. V usage is TRBV9 and J usage is TRBJ2-7; 9 bases are a match to TRBD2. CDR1 and CDR2 (germline): SGDLS, YYNGEE. V trimming: 0 bases; J trimming: 4 bases; junction bases outside the gene matches: 5. This CDR3 contains 15 residues. CDR3 sequence reads: CASSVGSGSPYEQYF. The CDR3 coding sequence is TGTGCCAGCAGCGTAGGTAGCGGGAGCCCGTACGAGCAGTACTTC.

The chain is built from TRBV7-8 and TRBJ2-5; maybe TRBD1 (6 bases). The germline V gene has CDR1 SGHVS and CDR2 FQNEAQ. V lost 1 base to trimming and J lost 4 bases, with 16 bases between them. The CDR3 runs 16 residues. CDR3 residues: CASSLGARGGRETQYF. The CDR3 DNA follows: TGTGCCAGCAGCTTAGGGGCCAGGGGTGGGAGAGAGACCCAGTACTTC.

The V and J genes are TRBV2 and TRBJ2-7; no reliable D call. The CDR3 runs 15 residues. The V and J ends lost 4 bases and 1 base respectively, with 14 bases between them. Germline-derived CDR1 and CDR2 are SNHLY and FYNNEI. The CDR3 coding sequence is TGTGCCAGCAGTGTTGGTCTCGGAGAATCCTACGAGCAGTACTTC. This translates into CASSVGLGESYEQYF.

By sample fraction, this clone is medium-sized. The V call is TRBV21-1, the J call TRBJ1-2; the D call of TRBD1 is as the table states it, not checked on the DNA. TRBV21-1 is tagged as a pseudogene. CDR3 size: 14 residues. The CDR3 is CASSKEGHNYGYTF. CDR3 DNA sequence: TGTGCCAGCAGCAAAGAGGGACATAACTATGGCTACACCTTC.

V and J are TRBV5-1 and TRBJ2-1; 9 nucleotides align to TRBD2. The CDR3 contains 15 residues. The junction had 10 bases not matched to a gene; V was cut back by 7 bases and J by 5 bases. The germline CDR1 and CDR2 sequences are SGHRS and YFSETQ. CDR3 DNA sequence: TGCGCCAGCGGGATAGCGGGAGACGTCCACAATGAGCAGTTCTTC. Protein sequence: CASGIAGDVHNEQFF.

The chain uses TRBV5-1 and TRBJ1-5; D possibly corresponds to TRBD1 (6 bases). The V gene's germline CDR1 is SGHRS and CDR2 YFSETQ. With 0 bases removed from V and 2 bases from J, the gap between germline ends came to 9 bases. The CDR3 spans 15 residues. The CDR3, as DNA: TGCGCCAGCAGCTTGGTTCAGGGGCGCAATCAGCCCCAGCATTTT. It encodes CASSLVQGRNQPQHF.

The CDR3 reads CASSPFGGQPSYGYTF. The CDR3, as DNA: TGTGCCAGCAGCCCCTTTGGGGGACAGCCGAGCTATGGCTACACCTTC. The chain couples TRBV9 to TRBJ1-2; 7 positions agree with TRBD1. This CDR3 region has 16 residues. Trimming removed 4 bases from V and 4 bases from J; junction bases left unmatched: 13. Germline lookup yields CDR1 SGDLS and CDR2 YYNGEE.

The V gene is TRBV19, the J gene TRBJ1-5; D perhaps matches TRBD1 (6 bases). The V gene lost 8 bases and the J gene lost 0 bases, with 8 bases spanning the gap. Germline lookup yields CDR1 LNHDA and CDR2 SQIVND (reference sequence). The CDR3 totals 13 residues. The CDR3 nucleotides are TGTGCCAGTGGACAGTCTAGCAATCAGCCCCAGCATTTT. As protein: CASGQSSNQPQHF. The full variable domain, its missing parts supplied by reference TRBV19 and TRBJ1-5, is DGGITQSPKYLFRKEGQNVTLSCEQNLNHDAMYWYRQDPGQGLRLIYYSQIVNDFQKGDIAEGYSVSREKKESFPLTVTSAQKNPTAFYLCASGQSSNQPQHFGDGTRLSIL.

V gene TRBV7-3 combines with J gene TRBJ1-1; a weak D match, TRBD1 (6 bases). Germline V gene lookup returns CDR1 SGHTA and CDR2 FQGTGA. The CDR3 has 13 amino acids. Deletions cut 3 bases from V and 6 bases from J, with 11 bases between. The CDR3 region is CASSLTGRAEAFF. The CDR3 DNA is TGTGCCAGCAGCTTGACAGGCAGGGCTGAAGCTTTCTTT.